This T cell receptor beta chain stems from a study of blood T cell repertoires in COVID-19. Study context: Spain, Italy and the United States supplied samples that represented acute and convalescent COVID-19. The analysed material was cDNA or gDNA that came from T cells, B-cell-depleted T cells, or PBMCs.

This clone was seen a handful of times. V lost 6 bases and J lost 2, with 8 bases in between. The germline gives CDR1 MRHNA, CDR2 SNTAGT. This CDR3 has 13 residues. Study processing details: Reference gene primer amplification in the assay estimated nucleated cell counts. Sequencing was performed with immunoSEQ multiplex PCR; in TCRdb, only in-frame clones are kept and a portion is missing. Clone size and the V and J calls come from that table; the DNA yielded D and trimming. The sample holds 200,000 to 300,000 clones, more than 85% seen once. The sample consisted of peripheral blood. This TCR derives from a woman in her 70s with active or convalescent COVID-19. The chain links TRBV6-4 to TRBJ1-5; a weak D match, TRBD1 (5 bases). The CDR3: CASSLQGNQPQHF. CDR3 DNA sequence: TGTGCCAGCAGCCTACAGGGCAATCAGCCCCAGCATTTT.